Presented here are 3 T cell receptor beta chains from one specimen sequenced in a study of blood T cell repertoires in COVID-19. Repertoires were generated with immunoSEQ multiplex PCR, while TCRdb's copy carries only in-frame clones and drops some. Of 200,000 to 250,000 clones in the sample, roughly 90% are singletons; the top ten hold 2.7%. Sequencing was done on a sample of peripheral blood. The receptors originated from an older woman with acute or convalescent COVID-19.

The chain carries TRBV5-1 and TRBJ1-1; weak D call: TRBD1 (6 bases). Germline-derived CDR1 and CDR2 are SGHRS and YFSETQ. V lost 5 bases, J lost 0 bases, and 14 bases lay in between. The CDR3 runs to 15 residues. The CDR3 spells CASSEGDLMNTEAFF. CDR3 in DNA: TGCGCCAGCAGTGAGGGGGACCTCATGAACACTGAAGCTTTCTTT. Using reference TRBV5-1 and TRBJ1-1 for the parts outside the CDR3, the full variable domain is KAGVTQTPRYLIKTRGQQVTLSCSPISGHRSVSWYQQTPGQGLQFLFEYFSETQRNKGNFPGRFSGRQFSNSRSEMNVSTLELGDSALYLCASSEGDLMNTEAFFGQGTRLTVV.

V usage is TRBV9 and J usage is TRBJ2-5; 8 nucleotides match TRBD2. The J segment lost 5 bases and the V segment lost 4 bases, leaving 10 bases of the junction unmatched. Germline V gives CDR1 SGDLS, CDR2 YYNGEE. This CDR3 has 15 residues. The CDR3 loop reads CASSSSGGESETQYF. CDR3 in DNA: TGTGCCAGCAGCTCATCGGGAGGGGAGTCGGAGACCCAGTACTTC.

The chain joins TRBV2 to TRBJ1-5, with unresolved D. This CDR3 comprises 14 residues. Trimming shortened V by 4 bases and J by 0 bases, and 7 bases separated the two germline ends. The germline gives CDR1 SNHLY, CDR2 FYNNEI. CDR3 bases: TGTGCCAGCAGTGGGGCTTATAGCAATCAGCCCCAGCATTTT. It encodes CASSGAYSNQPQHF.